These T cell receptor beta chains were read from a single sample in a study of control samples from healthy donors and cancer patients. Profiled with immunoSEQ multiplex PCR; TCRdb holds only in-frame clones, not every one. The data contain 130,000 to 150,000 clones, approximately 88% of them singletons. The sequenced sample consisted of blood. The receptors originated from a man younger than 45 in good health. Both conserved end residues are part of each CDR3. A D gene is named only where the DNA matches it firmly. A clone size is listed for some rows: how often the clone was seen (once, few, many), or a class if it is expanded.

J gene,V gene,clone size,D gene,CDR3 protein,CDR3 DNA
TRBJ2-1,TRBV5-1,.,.,CASTSNELYNEQFF,TGCGCCAGCACGAGTAACGAATTGTACAATGAGCAGTTCTTC
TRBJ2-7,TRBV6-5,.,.,CASTLEYEQYF,TGTGCCAGCACCTTGGAGTACGAGCAGTACTTC
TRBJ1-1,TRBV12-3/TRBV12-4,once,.,CASSRDEGYGAFF,TGTGCCAGCAGCCGCGACGAGGGGTATGGAGCTTTCTTT
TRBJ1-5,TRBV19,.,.,CASTQGRLRNQPQHF,TGTGCCAGTACCCAGGGTAGGCTGCGCAATCAGCCCCAGCATTTT
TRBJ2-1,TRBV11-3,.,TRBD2,CASSLVRLAGMENEQFF,TGTGCCAGCAGCTTAGTACGACTAGCGGGAATGGAGAATGAGCAGTTCTTC
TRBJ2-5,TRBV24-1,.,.,CATRGSKETQYF,TGTGCCACCAGGGGGAGTAAAGAGACCCAGTACTTC
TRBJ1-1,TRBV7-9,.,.,CASSLAQWSEAFF,TGTGCCAGCAGCTTAGCGCAGTGGTCTGAAGCTTTCTTT
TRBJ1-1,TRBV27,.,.,CASSLTQGWTEAFF,TGTGCCAGCAGTTTAACCCAGGGTTGGACTGAAGCTTTCTTT
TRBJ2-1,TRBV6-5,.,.,CASSRIQGHEQFF,TGTGCCAGCAGTCGAATACAGGGCCATGAGCAGTTCTTC
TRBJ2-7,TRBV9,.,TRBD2,CASSAAGTSLYEQYF,TGTGCCAGCAGCGCAGCCGGGACTAGTCTTTACGAGCAGTACTTC
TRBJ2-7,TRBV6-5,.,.,CASEGGGLGLYEQYF,TGTGCCAGTGAAGGCGGCGGACTCGGACTCTACGAGCAGTACTTC
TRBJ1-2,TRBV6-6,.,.,CASSYGQTVRGGYTF,TGTGCCAGCAGTTATGGACAGACGGTCAGGGGTGGCTACACCTTC
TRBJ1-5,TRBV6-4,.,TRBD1,CASSLTGDSNQPQHF,TGTGCCAGCAGCCTCACAGGGGATAGCAATCAGCCCCAGCATTTT
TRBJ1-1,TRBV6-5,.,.,CASIQIGGRPEAFF,TGTGCCAGCATACAGATTGGGGGACGTCCTGAAGCTTTCTTT
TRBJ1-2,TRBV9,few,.,CASSPSTGIGGYTF,TGTGCCAGCAGCCCCAGTACGGGGATTGGTGGCTACACCTTC
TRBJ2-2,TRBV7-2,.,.,CASRSGVDGELFF,TGTGCCAGCAGATCAGGGGTGGACGGGGAGCTGTTTTTT
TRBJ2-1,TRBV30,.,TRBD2,CAWSLQAGAGYNEQFF,TGTGCCTGGAGTCTCCAAGCGGGAGCGGGGTATAATGAGCAGTTCTTC
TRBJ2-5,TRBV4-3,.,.,CASSQDRVETQYF,TGCGCCAGCAGCCAAGATCGTGTGGAGACCCAGTACTTC
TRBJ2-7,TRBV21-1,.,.,CASSKVTGYSYEQYF,TGTGCCAGCAGCAAAGTAACAGGGTACTCCTACGAGCAGTACTTC
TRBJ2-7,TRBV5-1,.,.,CASSRVAESSYEQYF,TGCGCCAGCAGCCGAGTAGCTGAAAGCTCCTACGAGCAGTACTTC
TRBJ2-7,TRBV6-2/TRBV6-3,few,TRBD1,CASSYNWDSPYEQYF,TGTGCCAGCAGTTACAACTGGGACAGCCCCTACGAGCAGTACTTC
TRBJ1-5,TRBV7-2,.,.,CASSPDASQPQHF,TGTGCCAGCAGCCCTGACGCGAGCCAGCCCCAGCATTTT
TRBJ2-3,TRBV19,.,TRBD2,CASSSQAGGTDTQYF,TGTGCCAGTAGTTCCCAAGCGGGAGGGACAGATACGCAGTATTTT
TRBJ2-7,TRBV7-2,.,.,CASSLAGGYEQYF,TGTGCCAGCAGCTTAGCGGGGGGATACGAGCAGTACTTC
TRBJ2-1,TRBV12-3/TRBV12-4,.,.,CASSLRGNQQFF,TGTGCCAGCAGTTTAAGGGGGAACCAGCAGTTCTTC
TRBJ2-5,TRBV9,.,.,CASTGEGETQYF,TGTGCCAGCACAGGGGAGGGGGAGACCCAGTACTTC
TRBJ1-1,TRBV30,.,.,CAWSVISRGEANTEAFF,TGTGCCTGGAGTGTAATCTCTCGGGGGGAAGCGAACACTGAAGCTTTCTTT
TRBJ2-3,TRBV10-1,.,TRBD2,CASSGGLGYYTQYF,TGCGCCAGCAGTGGGGGACTAGGCTATTATACGCAGTATTTT
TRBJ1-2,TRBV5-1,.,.,CASSLGYGYTF,TGCGCCAGCAGCCTGGGGTATGGCTACACCTTC
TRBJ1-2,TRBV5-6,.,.,CASSLAGEGANYGYTF,TGTGCCAGCAGCTTGGCCGGAGAGGGAGCTAACTATGGCTACACCTTC
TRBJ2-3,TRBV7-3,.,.,CASSRRNTDTQYF,TGTGCCAGCAGCCGTAGAAACACAGATACGCAGTATTTT
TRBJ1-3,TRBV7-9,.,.,CASSLGQIDSTIYF,TGTGCCAGCAGCCTCGGACAGATTGATAGCACCATATATTTT
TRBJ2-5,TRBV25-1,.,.,CASSPTTTVQETQYF,TGTGCCAGCAGTCCAACAACGACCGTCCAAGAGACCCAGTACTTC
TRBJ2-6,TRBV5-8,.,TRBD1,CASHRGPAHLSGANVLTF,TGTGCCAGTCACAGGGGGCCCGCACACCTCTCTGGGGCCAACGTCCTGACTTTC
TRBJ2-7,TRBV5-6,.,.,CASSFRGPQQYF,TGTGCCAGCAGCTTCCGGGGCCCCCAGCAGTACTTC
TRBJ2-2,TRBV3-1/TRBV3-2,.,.,CASRRENTGELFF,TGTGCCAGCCGACGGGAAAACACCGGGGAGCTGTTTTTT
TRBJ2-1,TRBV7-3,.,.,CASSYSGTGYNEQFF,TGTGCCAGCAGCTATTCCGGGACTGGCTACAATGAGCAGTTCTTC
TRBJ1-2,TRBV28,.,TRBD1,CASSLTGQGGGYTF,TGTGCCAGCAGTTTAACGGGACAGGGAGGAGGCTACACCTTC
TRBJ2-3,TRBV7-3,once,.,CASSFGSNPGDTQYF,TGTGCCAGCAGCTTCGGGTCCAACCCGGGAGATACGCAGTATTTT
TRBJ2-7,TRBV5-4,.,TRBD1,CASSWDRNHEQYF,TGTGCCAGCAGCTGGGACAGGAACCACGAGCAGTACTTC
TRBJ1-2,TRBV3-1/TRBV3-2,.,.,CASSQRQVYGYTF,TGTGCCAGCAGCCAACGACAGGTCTATGGCTACACCTTC
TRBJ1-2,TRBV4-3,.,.,CASSQEPPQGRGGYTF,TGCGCCAGCAGCCAAGAACCCCCCCAGGGGAGGGGAGGCTACACCTTC
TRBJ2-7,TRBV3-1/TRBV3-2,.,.,CASSESPPAAYEQYF,TGTGCCAGCAGCGAATCCCCCCCGGCCGCCTACGAGCAGTACTTC
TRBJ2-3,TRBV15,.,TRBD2,CATSRTSGPTDTQYF,TGTGCCACCAGCCGTACTAGCGGACCCACAGATACGCAGTATTTT
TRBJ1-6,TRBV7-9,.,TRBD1,CASSFAQGVGGVGSPLHF,TGTGCCAGCAGCTTCGCCCAGGGGGTCGGGGGCGTAGGTTCACCCCTCCACTTT
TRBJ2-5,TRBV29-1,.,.,CSVAQGMEETQYF,TGCAGCGTTGCACAGGGCATGGAAGAGACCCAGTACTTC
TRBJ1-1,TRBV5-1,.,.,CASSLGVVTEAFF,TGCGCCAGCAGCTTGGGCGTGGTCACTGAAGCTTTCTTT
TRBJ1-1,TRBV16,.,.,CASSLHPNTEAFF,TGTGCCAGCAGCCTCCACCCGAACACTGAAGCTTTCTTT
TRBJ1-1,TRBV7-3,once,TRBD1,CASSPQGATEAFF,TGTGCCAGCAGCCCCCAGGGGGCCACTGAAGCTTTCTTT
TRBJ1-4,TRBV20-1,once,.,CSAPEGEKLFF,TGCAGTGCTCCTGAAGGGGAAAAACTGTTTTTT
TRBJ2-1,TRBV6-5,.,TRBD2,CASNLGTSGSNEQFF,TGTGCCAGCAACCTGGGGACTAGCGGGTCTAATGAGCAGTTCTTC
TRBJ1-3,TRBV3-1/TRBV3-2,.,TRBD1,CASSTTGGLSGNTIYF,TGTGCCAGCAGTACTACAGGGGGTTTGTCAGGAAACACCATATATTTT
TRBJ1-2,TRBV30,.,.,CAWSRQNYGYTF,TGTGCCTGGAGTAGACAGAACTATGGCTACACCTTC